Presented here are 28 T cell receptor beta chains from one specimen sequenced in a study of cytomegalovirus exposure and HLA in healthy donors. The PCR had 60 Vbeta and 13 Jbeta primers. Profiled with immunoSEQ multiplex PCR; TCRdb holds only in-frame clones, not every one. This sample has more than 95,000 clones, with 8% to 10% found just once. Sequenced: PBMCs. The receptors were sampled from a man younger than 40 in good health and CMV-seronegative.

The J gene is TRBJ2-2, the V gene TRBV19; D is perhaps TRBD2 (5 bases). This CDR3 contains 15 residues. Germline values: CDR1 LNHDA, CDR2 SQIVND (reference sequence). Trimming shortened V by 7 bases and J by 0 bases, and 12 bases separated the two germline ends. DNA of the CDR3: TGTGCCAGTACCCCGGGAACCGCGAACACCGGGGAGCTGTTTTTT. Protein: CASTPGTANTGELFF. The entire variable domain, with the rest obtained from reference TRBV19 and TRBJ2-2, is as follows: DGGITQSPKYLFRKEGQNVTLSCEQNLNHDAMYWYRQDPGQGLRLIYYSQIVNDFQKGDIAEGYSVSREKKESFPLTVTSAQKNPTAFYLCASTPGTANTGELFFGEGSRLTVL.

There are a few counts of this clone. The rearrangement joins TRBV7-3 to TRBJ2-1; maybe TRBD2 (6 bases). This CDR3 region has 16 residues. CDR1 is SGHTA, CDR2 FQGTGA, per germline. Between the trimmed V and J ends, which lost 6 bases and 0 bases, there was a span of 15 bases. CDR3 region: CASSVLALSSYNEQFF. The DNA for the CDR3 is TGTGCCAGCAGTGTTCTAGCGTTGAGCTCCTACAATGAGCAGTTCTTC.

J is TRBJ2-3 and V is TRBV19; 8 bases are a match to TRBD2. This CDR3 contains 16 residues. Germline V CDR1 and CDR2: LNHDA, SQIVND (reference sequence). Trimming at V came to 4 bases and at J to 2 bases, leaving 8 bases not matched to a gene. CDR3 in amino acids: CASSRLAGNPTDTQYF. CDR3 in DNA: TGTGCCAGTAGTAGATTAGCGGGAAATCCCACAGATACGCAGTATTTT.

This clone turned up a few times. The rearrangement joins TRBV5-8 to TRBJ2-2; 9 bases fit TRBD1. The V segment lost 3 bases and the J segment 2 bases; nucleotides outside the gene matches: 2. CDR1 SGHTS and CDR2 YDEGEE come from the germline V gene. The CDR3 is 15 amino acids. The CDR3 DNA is TGTGCCAGCAGCTGGACAGGGGTAAACACCGGGGAGCTGTTTTTT. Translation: CASSWTGVNTGELFF. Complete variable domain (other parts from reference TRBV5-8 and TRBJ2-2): EAGVTQSPTHLIKTRGQQATLRCSPISGHTSVYWYQQALGLGLQFLLWYDEGEERNRGNFPPRFSGRQFPNYSSELNVNALELEDSALYLCASSWTGVNTGELFFGEGSRLTVL.

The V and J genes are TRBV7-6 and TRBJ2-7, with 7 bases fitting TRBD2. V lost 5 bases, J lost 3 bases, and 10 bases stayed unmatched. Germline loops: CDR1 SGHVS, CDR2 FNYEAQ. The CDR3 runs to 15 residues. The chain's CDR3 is CASSPRAGPRYEQYF. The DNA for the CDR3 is TGTGCCAGCAGCCCCAGAGCGGGGCCCCGCTACGAGCAGTACTTC.

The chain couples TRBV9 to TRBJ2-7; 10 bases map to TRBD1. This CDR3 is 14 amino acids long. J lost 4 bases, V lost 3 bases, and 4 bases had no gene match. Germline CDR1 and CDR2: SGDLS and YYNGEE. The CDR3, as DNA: TGTGCCAGCAGCGCCAGACAGGGGGCTTACGAGCAGTACTTC. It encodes CASSARQGAYEQYF. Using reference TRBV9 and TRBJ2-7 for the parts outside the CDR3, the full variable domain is DSGVTQTPKHLITATGQRVTLRCSPRSGDLSVYWYQQSLDQGLQFLIQYYNGEERAKGNILERFSAQQFPDLHSELNLSSLELGDSALYFCASSARQGAYEQYFGPGTRLTVT.

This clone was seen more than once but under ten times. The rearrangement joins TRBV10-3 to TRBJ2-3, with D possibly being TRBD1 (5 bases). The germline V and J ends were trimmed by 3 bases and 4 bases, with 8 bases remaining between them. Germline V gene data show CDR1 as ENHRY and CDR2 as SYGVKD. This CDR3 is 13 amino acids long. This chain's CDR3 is CAISDQGSDTQYF. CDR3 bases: TGTGCCATCAGTGATCAGGGTTCAGATACGCAGTATTTT.

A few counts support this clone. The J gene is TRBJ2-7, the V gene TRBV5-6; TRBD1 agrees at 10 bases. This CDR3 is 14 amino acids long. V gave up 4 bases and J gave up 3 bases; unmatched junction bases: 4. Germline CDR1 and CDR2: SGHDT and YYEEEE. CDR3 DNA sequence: TGTGCCAGCAGCCAGGGACAGGGGAACTACGAGCAGTACTTC. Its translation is CASSQGQGNYEQYF.

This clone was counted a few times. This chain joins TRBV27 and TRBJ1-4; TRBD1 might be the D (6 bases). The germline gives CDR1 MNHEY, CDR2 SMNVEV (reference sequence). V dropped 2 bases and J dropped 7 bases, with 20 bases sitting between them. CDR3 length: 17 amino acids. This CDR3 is CASSLKWQGNIGEKLFF. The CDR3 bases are TGTGCCAGCAGTTTAAAATGGCAGGGGAATATCGGTGAAAAACTGTTTTTT.

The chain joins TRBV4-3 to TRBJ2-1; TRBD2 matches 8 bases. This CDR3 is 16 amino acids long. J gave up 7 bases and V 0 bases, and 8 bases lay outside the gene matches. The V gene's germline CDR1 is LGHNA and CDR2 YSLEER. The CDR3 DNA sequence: TGCGCCAGCAGCCAAGACGGGACTAGTGGTTGGAATGAGCAGTTCTTC. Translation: CASSQDGTSGWNEQFF.

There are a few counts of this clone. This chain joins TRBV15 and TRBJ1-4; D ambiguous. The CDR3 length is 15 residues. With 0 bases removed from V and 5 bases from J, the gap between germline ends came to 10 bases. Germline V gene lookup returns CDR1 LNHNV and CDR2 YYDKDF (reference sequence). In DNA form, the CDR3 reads TGTGCCACCAGCAGAGATCTCTACCGCAATGAAAAACTGTTTTTT. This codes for CATSRDLYRNEKLFF. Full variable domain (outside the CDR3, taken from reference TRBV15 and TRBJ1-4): DAMVIQNPRYQVTQFGKPVTLSCSQTLNHNVMYWYQQKSSQAPKLLFHYYDKDFNNEADTPDNFQSRRPNTSFCFLDIRSPGLGDTAMYLCATSRDLYRNEKLFFGSGTQLSVL.

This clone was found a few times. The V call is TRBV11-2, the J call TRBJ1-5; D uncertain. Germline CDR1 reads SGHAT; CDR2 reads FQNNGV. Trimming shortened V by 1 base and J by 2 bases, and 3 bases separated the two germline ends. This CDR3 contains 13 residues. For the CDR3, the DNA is TGTGCCAGCAGCTTAGCAGGCAATCAGCCCCAGCATTTT. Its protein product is CASSLAGNQPQHF.

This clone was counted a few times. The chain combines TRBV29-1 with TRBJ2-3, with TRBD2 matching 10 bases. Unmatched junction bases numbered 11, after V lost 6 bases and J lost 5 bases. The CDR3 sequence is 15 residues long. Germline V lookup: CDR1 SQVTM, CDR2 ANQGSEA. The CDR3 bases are TGCAGCGTCCCCTCGCCTAGCGGGGGTGGAGATACGCAGTATTTT. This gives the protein CSVPSPSGGGDTQYF.

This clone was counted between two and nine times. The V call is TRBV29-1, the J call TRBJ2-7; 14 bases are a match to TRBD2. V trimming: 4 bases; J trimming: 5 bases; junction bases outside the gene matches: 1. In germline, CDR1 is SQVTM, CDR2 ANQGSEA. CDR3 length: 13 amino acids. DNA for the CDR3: TGCAGCGTTGCGGGACTAGCGGGAGACGAGCAGTACTTC. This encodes CSVAGLAGDEQYF.

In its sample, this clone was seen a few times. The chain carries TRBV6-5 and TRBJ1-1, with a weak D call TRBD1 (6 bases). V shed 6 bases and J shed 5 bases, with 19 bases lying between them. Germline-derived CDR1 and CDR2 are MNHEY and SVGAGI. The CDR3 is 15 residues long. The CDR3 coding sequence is TGTGCCAGCAGCCGATGGTTGGGGGCAAGTACTGAAGCTTTCTTT. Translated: CASSRWLGASTEAFF.

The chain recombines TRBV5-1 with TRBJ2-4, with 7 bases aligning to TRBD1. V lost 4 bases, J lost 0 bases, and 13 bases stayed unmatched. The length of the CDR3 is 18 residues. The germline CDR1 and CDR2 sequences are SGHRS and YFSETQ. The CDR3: CASSPGTESFLAKNIQYF. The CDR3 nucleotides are TGCGCCAGCAGCCCCGGGACAGAAAGCTTTTTAGCCAAAAACATTCAGTACTTC.

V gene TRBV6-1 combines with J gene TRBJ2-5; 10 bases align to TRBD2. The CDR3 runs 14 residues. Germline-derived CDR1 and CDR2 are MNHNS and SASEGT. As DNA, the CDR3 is TGTGGTGGGAGGCTAGCGGGAGAGCAAGAGACCCAGTACTTC. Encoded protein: CGGRLAGEQETQYF.

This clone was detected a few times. The CDR3 DNA reads TGTGCCAGCAGCCAAGATAAAGGGCTAGCGGGGAACAATGAGCAGTTCTTC. It yields the protein CASSQDKGLAGNNEQFF. V and J are TRBV4-2 and TRBJ2-1, with 9 bases matching TRBD2. The CDR3 is 17 residues long. Germline V gives CDR1 LGHNA, CDR2 YNFKEQ. V gave up 0 bases and J gave up 5 bases; unmatched junction bases: 8.

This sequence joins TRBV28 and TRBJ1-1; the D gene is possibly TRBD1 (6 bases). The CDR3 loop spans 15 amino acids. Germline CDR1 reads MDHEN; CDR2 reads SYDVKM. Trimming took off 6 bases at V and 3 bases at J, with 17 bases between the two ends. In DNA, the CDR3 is TGTGCCAGCAGCCGGCGGGGGGCCTGGGACACTGAAGCTTTCTTT. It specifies CASSRRGAWDTEAFF.

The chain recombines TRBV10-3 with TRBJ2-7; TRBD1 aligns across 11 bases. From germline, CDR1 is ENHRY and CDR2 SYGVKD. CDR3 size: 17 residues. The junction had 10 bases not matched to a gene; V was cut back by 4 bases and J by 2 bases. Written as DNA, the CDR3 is TGTGCCATCAGTGGGGCAGTGGGGACAGGGGGTACCTACGAGCAGTACTTC. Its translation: CAISGAVGTGGTYEQYF.

CDR3 sequence: CASSRQSDGYTF. DNA for the CDR3: TGTGCCAGCAGTAGACAAAGTGATGGCTACACCTTC. This chain connects TRBV6-5 to TRBJ1-2; the D is unclear. The CDR3 covers 12 residues. Germline CDR1 reads MNHEY; CDR2 reads SVGAGI. The V gene lost 5 bases and the J gene lost 6 bases, with 10 bases spanning the gap.

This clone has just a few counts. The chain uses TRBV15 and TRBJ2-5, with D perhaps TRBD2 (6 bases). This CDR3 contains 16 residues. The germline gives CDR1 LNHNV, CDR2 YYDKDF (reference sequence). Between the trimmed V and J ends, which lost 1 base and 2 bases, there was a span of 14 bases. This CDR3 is CATSRAGGALQETQYF. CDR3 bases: TGTGCCACCAGCAGAGCTGGCGGGGCTCTTCAAGAGACCCAGTACTTC.

CDR3 protein: CASSEYTRGGRETQYF. The CDR3, as DNA: TGTGCCAGCAGTGAATATACGCGGGGGGGCAGGGAGACCCAGTACTTC. J is TRBJ2-5 and V is TRBV25-1; 9 nucleotides match TRBD2. CDR3 length: 16 amino acids. CDR1 and CDR2 (germline): MGHDK, SYGVNS. The V and J ends lost 0 bases and 5 bases, in that order; junction bases with no gene match: 7.

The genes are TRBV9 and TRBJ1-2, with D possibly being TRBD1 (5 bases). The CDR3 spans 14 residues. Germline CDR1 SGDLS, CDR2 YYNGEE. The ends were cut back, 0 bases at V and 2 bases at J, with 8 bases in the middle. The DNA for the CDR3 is TGTGCCAGCAGCGTAGGAACAGGCAACTATGGCTACACCTTC. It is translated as CASSVGTGNYGYTF.

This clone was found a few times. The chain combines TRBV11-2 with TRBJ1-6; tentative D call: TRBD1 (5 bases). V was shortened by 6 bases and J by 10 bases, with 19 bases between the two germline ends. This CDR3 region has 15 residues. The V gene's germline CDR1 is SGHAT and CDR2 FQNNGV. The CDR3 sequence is CASSLGRTQTSPLHF. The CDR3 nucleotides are TGTGCCAGCAGTCTAGGTCGGACACAAACCTCACCCCTCCACTTT.

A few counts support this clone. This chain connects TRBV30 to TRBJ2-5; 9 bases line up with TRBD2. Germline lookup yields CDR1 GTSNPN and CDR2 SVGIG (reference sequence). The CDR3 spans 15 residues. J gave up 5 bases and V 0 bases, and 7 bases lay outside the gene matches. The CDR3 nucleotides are TGTGCCTGGAGTGTAGACGGGCGGGAGGGGGAGACCCAGTACTTC. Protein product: CAWSVDGREGETQYF.

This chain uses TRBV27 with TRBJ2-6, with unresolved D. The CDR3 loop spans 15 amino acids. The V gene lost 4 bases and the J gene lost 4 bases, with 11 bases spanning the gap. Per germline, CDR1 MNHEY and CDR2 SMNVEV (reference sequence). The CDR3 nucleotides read TGTGCCAGCAGTTCTCTGAGTACGGGGGCCAACGTCCTGACTTTC. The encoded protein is CASSSLSTGANVLTF.

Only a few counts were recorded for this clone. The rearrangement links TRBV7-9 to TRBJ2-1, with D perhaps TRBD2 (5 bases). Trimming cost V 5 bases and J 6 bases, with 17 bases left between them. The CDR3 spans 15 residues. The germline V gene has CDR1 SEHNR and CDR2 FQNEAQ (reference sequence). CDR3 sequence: CASSPDWEVLNEQFF. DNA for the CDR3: TGTGCCAGCAGCCCGGACTGGGAAGTCCTCAATGAGCAGTTCTTC.